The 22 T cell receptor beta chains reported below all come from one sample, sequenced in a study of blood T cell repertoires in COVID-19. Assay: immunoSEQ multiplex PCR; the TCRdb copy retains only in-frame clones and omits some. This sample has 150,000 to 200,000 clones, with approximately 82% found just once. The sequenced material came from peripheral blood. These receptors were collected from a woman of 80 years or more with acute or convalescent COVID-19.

The CDR3 DNA reads TGTGCCAGTAGTATGGGTGGAGGAGCCTCCTACGAGCAGTACTTC. Amino acid sequence: CASSMGGGASYEQYF. The J gene is TRBJ2-7, the V gene TRBV19; a possible D gene is TRBD2 (5 bases). The V gene's germline CDR1 is LNHDA and CDR2 SQIVND (reference sequence). This CDR3 spans 15 amino acids. The V gene lost 3 bases and the J gene lost 0 bases, with 12 bases spanning the gap.

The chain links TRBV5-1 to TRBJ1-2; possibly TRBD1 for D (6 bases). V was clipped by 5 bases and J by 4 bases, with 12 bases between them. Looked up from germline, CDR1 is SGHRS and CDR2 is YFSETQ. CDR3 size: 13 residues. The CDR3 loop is CASRTGLLYGYTF. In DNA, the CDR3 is TGCGCCAGCAGAACAGGGTTACTCTATGGCTACACCTTC.

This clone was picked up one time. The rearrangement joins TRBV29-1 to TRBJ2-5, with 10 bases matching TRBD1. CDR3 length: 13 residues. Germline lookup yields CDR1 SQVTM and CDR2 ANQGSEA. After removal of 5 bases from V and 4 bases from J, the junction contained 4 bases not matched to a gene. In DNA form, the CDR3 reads TGCAGCGTTTGCAGGGACAGGGGAGAGACCCAGTACTTC. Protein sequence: CSVCRDRGETQYF.

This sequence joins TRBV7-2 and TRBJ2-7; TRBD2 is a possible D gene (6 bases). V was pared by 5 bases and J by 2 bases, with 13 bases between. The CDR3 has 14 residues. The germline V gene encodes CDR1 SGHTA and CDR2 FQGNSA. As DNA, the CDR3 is TGTGCCAGCAGCCGGACTATCGGGGCCTACGAGCAGTACTTC. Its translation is CASSRTIGAYEQYF. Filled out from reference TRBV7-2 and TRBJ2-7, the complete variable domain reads GAGVSQSPSNKVTEKGKDVELRCDPISGHTALYWYRQSLGQGLEFLIYFQGNSAPDKSGLPSDRFSAERTGGSVSTLTIQRTQQEDSAVYLCASSRTIGAYEQYFGPGTRLTVT.

This chain's CDR3 is CASSDQVRNGYTF. The CDR3 DNA reads as TGTGCCAGCAGTGATCAAGTGCGAAATGGCTACACCTTC. The V gene is TRBV2, the J gene TRBJ1-2; D remains ambiguous. Trimming took off 3 bases at V and 6 bases at J, with 11 bases between the two ends. The germline gives CDR1 SNHLY, CDR2 FYNNEI. There are 13 residues in the CDR3.

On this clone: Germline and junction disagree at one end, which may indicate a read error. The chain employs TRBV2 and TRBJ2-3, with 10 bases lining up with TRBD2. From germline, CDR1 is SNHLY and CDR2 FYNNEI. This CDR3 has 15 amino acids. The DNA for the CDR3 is TGTGCCAGCAGTCAAGCGGGAGGGCCTCGGGATACGCAGTATTTT. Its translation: CASSQAGGPRDTQYF.

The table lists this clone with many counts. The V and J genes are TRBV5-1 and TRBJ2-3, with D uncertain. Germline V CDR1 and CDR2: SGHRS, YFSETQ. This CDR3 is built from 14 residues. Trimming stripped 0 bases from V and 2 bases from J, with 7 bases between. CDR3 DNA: TGCGCCAGCAGCTTGGGGCAGAACACAGATACGCAGTATTTT. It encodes CASSLGQNTDTQYF.

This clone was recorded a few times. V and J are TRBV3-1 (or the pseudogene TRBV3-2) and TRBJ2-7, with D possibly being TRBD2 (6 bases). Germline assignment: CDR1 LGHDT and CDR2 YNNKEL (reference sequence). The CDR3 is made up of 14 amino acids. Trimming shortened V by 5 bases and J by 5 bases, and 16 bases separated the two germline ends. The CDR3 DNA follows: TGTGCCAGCAGCTCCCAGACTAGTTCGAACGAGCAGTACTTC. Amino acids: CASSSQTSSNEQYF.

Here the CDR3 reads CASTLGGVNTYEQYF. The CDR3 DNA is TGTGCCAGCACCCTTGGGGGGGTGAACACCTACGAGCAGTACTTC. The chain links TRBV5-4 to TRBJ2-7; TRBD2 matches at 7 bases. The CDR3 extends over 15 amino acids. In germline, CDR1 is SGHNT, CDR2 YYREEE (reference sequence). V trimming: 6 bases; J trimming: 2 bases; junction bases outside the gene matches: 11.

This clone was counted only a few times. The CDR3 protein is CASSQVRGETQYF. The CDR3 nucleotides read TGCGCCAGCAGCCAAGTCAGGGGGGAGACCCAGTACTTC. V and J are TRBV4-3 and TRBJ2-5; 7 nucleotides match TRBD1. The CDR3 is 13 amino acids. The germline V gene encodes CDR1 LGHNA and CDR2 YSLEER. The V gene end was trimmed by 1 base and the J gene end by 5 bases; junction bases not matched to a gene: 1.

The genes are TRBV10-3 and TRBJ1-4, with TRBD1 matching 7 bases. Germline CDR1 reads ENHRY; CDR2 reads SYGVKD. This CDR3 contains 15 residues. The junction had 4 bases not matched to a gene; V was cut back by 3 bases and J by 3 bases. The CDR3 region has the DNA TGTGCCATCAGTGAATCGGGGACAGCTAATGAAAAACTGTTTTTT. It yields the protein CAISESGTANEKLFF.

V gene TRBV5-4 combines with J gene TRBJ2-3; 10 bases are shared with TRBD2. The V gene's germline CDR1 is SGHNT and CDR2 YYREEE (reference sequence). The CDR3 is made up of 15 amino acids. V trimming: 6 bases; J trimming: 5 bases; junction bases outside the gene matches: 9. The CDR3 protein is CASTTSSGRRDTQYF. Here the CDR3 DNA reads TGTGCCAGCACAACTTCTAGCGGGAGAAGAGATACGCAGTATTTT.

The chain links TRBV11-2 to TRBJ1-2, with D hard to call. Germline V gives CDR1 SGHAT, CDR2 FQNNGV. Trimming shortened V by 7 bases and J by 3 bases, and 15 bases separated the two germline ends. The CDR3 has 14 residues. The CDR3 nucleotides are TGTGCCAGCAAGGCTTGGGAGTTTGACTATGGCTACACCTTC. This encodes CASKAWEFDYGYTF.

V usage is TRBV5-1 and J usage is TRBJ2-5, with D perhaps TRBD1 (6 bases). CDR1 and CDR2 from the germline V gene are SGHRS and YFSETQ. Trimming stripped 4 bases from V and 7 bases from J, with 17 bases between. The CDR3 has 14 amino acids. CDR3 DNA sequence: TGCGCCAGCAGCCCTGGACAGACTGGGGGGACCCAGTACTTC. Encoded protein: CASSPGQTGGTQYF.

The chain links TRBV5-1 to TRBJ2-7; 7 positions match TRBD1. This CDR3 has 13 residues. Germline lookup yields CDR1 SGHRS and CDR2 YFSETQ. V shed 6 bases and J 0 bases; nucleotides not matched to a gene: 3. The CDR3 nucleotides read TGCGCCAGCAACAGGGGTCCCTCCTACGAGCAGTACTTC. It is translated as CASNRGPSYEQYF.

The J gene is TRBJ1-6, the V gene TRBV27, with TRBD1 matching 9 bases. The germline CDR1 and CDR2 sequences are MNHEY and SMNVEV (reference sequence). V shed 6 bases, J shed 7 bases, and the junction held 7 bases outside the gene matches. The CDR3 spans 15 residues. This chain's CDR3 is CASSQGQGRNSPLHF. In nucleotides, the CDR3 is TGTGCCAGCAGCCAGGGACAGGGAAGAAATTCACCCCTCCACTTT.

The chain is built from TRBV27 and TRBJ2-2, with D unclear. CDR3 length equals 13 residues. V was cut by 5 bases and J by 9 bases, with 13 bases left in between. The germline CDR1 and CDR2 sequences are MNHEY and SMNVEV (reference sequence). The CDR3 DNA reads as TGTGCCAGCAGTCCGCTTAACTCCAGGGAGCTGTTTTTT. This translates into CASSPLNSRELFF.

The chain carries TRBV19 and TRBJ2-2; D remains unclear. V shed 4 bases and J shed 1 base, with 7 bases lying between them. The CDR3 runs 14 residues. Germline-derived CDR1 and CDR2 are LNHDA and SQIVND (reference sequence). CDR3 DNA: TGTGCCAGTAGTAGGAGTCGGAACACCGGGGAGCTGTTTTTT. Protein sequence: CASSRSRNTGELFF.

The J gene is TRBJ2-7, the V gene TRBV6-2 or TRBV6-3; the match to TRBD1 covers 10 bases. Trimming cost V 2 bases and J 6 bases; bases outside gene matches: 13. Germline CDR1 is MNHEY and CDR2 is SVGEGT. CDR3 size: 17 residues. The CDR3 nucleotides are TGTGCCAGCAGTTACGGTGACAGGGGGCGCGAAACGGGCGAGCAGTACTTC. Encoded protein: CASSYGDRGRETGEQYF.

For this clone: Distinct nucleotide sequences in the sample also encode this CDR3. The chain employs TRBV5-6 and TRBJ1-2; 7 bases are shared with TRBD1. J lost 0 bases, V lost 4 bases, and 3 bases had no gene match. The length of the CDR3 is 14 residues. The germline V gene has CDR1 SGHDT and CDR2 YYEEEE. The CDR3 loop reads CASSPGTANYGYTF. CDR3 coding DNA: TGTGCCAGCAGCCCGGGGACAGCTAACTATGGCTACACCTTC.

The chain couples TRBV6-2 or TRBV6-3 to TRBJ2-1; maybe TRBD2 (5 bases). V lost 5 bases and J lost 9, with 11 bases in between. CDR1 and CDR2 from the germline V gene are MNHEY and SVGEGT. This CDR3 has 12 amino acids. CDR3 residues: CASSLDSVEQFF. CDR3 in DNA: TGTGCCAGCAGTCTGGACTCCGTTGAGCAGTTCTTC.

The chain's CDR3 is CASSPGQGTGELFF. The CDR3 nucleotides are TGCGCCAGCAGCCCTGGACAGGGCACCGGGGAGCTGTTTTTT. This sequence joins TRBV5-1 and TRBJ2-2; 8 nucleotides agree with TRBD1. CDR3 length: 14 residues. V trimming: 4 bases; J trimming: 4 bases; junction bases outside the gene matches: 3. CDR1 and CDR2 (germline): SGHRS, YFSETQ. Supplemented by reference TRBV5-1 and TRBJ2-2, the full variable domain reads KAGVTQTPRYLIKTRGQQVTLSCSPISGHRSVSWYQQTPGQGLQFLFEYFSETQRNKGNFPGRFSGRQFSNSRSEMNVSTLELGDSALYLCASSPGQGTGELFFGEGSRLTVL.